This TCR beta chain was profiled in a study of identical twins. V lost 4 bases to trimming and J lost 11 bases, with 14 bases between them. The length of the CDR3 is 12 residues. This clonotype was seen a few times. Via MiXCR, TCRdb re-called the 5' RACE reads, giving one row per CDR3 protein. The sample contains 750,000 to 950,000 distinct CDR3 sequences, more than 9% of which appear only once. These data also featured in a second study, about yellow fever vaccine responses in identical twins.

The sequence derives from a woman aged 18-29 years in good health. Sequenced: PBMCs. The chain carries TRBV12-3 or TRBV12-4 and TRBJ1-1; D gene uncertain. CDR3 nucleotides: TGTGCCAGCAGTTCAGATGGGCCGGGGGCTTTCTTT. It codes for CASSSDGPGAFF.